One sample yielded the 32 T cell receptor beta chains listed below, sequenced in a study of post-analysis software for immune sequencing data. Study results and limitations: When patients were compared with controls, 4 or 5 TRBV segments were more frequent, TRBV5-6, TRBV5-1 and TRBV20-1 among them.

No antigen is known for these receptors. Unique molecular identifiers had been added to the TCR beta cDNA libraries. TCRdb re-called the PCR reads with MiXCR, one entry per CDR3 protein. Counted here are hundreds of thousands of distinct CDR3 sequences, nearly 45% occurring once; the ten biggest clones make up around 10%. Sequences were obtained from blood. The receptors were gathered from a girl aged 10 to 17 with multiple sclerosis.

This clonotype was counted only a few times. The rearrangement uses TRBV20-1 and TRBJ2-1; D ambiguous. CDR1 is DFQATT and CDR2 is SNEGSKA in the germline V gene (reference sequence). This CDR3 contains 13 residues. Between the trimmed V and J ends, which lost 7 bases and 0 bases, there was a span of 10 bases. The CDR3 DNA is TGCAGTGAGCAGCAGAGCTCCTACAATGAGCAGTTCTTC. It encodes CSEQQSSYNEQFF.

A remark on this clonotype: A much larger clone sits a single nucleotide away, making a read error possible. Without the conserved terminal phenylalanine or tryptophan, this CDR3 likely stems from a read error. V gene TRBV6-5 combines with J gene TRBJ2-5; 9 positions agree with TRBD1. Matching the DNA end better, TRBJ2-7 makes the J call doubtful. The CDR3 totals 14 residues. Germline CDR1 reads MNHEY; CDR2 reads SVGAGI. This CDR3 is CASSYSGTGYEQYC. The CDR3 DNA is TGTGCCAGCAGTTACTCGGGGACAGGGTACGAGCAGTACTGC.

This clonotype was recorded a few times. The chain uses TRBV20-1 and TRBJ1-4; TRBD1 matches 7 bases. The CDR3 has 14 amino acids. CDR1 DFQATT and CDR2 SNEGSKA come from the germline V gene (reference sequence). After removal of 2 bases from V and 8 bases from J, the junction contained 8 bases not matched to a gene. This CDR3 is CSARPRTGWEKLFF. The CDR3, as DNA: TGCAGTGCTAGACCGCGGACAGGATGGGAAAAACTGTTTTTT.

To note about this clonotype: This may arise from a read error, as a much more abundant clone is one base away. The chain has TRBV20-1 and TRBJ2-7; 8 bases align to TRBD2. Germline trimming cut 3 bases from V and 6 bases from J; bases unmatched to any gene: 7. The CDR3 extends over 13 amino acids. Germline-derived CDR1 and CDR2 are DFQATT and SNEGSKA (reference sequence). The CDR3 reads CSARPAGAAEQYF. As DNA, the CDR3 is TGCAGTGCTAGGCCAGCGGGAGCTGCCGAGCAGTACTTC.

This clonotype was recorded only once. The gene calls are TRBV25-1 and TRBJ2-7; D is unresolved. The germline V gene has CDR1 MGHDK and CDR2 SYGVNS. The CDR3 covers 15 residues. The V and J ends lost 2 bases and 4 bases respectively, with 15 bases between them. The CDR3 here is CASSERTSAVYEQYF. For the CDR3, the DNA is TGTGCCAGCAGTGAAAGGACCTCGGCAGTTTACGAGCAGTACTTC.

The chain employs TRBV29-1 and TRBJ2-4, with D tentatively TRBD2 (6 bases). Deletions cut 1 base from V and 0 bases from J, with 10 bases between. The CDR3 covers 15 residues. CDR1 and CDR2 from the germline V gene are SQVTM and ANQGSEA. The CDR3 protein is CSVEVGGLAKNIQYF. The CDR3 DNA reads TGCAGCGTTGAAGTGGGGGGACTAGCCAAAAACATTCAGTACTTC.

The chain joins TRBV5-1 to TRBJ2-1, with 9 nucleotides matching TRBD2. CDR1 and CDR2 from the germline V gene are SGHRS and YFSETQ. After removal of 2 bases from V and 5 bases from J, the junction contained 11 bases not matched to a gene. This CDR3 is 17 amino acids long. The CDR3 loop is CASSLRREGRPDNEQFF. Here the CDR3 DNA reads TGCGCCAGCAGCTTACGGCGGGAGGGCCGTCCGGACAATGAGCAGTTCTTC.

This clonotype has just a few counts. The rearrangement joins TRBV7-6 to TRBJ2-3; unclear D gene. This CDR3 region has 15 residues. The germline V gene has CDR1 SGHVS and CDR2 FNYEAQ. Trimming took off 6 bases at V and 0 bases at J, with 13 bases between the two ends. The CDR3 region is CASRTRPGSTDTQYF. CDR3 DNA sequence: TGTGCCAGCAGAACGAGACCAGGAAGCACAGATACGCAGTATTTT.

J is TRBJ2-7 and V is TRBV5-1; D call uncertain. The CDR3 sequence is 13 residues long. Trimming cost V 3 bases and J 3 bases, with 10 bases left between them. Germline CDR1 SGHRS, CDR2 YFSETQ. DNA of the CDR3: TGCGCCAGCAGCTCTTCTTTTAGCTACGAGCAGTACTTC. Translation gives CASSSSFSYEQYF.

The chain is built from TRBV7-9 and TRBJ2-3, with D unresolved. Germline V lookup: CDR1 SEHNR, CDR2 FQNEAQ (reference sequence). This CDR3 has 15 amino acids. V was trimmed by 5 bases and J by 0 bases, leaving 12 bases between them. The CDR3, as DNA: TGTGCCAGCAGCCCAGTACTTCTGAGCACAGATACGCAGTATTTT. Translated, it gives CASSPVLLSTDTQYF.

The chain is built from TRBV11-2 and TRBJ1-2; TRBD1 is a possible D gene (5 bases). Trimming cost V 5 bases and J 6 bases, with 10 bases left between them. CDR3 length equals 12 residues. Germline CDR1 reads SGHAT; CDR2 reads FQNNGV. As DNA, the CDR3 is TGTGCCAGCAGCCTCCAGGGCCATGGCTACACCTTC. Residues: CASSLQGHGYTF.

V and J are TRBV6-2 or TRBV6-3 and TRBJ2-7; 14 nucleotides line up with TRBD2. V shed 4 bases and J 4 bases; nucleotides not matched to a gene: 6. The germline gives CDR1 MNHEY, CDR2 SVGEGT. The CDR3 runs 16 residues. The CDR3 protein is CASSSRLAGGPYEQYF. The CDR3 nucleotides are TGTGCCAGCAGTTCTCGACTAGCGGGAGGGCCGTACGAGCAGTACTTC.

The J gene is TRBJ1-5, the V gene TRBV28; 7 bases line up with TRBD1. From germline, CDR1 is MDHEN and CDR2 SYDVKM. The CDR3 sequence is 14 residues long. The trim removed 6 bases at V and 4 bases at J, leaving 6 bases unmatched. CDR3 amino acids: CASRAGTANQPQHF. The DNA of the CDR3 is TGTGCCAGCAGGGCTGGGACAGCGAATCAGCCCCAGCATTTT.

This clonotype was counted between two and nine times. CDR3 region: CAISRIPGVDNEQFF. The CDR3 DNA reads as TGTGCCATCAGTCGAATACCGGGAGTTGACAATGAGCAGTTCTTC. The chain employs TRBV10-3 and TRBJ2-1, with a possible D match to TRBD2 (6 bases). This CDR3 contains 15 residues. V dropped 5 bases and J dropped 5 bases, with 16 bases sitting between them. Per the germline V gene, CDR1 is ENHRY and CDR2 is SYGVKD.

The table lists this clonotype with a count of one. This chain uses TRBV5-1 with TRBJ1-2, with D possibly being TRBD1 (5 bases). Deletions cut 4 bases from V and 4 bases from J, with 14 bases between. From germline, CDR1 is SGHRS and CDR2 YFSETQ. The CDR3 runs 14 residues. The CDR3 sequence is CASSTGTEPYGYTF. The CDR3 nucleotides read TGCGCCAGCAGCACTGGGACGGAACCCTATGGCTACACCTTC.

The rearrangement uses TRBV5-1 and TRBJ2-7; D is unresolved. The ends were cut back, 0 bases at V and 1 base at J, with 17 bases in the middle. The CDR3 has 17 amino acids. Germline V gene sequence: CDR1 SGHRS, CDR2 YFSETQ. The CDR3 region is CASSLAQSETWSYEQYF. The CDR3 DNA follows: TGCGCCAGCAGCTTGGCCCAGTCGGAAACGTGGTCCTACGAGCAGTACTTC. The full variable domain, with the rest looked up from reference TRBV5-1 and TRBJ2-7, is KAGVTQTPRYLIKTRGQQVTLSCSPISGHRSVSWYQQTPGQGLQFLFEYFSETQRNKGNFPGRFSGRQFSNSRSEMNVSTLELGDSALYLCASSLAQSETWSYEQYFGPGTRLTVT.

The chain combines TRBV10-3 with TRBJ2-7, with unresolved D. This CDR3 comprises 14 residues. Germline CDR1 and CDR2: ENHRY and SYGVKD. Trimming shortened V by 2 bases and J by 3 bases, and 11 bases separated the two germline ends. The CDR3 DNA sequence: TGTGCCATCAGTGAGAACTATCCGATCTACGAGCAGTACTTC. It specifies CAISENYPIYEQYF.

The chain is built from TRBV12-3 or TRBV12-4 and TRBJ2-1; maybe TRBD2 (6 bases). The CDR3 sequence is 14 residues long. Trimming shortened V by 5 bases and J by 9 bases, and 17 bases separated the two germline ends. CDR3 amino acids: CASSSWDWGFEQFF. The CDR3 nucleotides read TGTGCCAGCAGTAGCTGGGACTGGGGATTTGAGCAGTTCTTC.

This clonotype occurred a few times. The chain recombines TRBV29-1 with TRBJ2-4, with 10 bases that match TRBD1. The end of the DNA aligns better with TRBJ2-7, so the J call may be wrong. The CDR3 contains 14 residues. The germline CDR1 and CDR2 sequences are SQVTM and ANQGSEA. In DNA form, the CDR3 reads TGCAGCGGCATAGACAGGGGGCAAAACTACGAGCAGTACTTC. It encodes CSGIDRGQNYEQYF.

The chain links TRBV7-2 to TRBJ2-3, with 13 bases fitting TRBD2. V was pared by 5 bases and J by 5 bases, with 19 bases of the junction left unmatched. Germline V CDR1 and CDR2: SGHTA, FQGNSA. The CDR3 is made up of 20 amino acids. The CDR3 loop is CASSGRPGLAGVGIIDTQYF. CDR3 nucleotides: TGTGCCAGCAGCGGGCGACCCGGACTAGCGGGAGTAGGGATCATAGATACGCAGTATTTT.

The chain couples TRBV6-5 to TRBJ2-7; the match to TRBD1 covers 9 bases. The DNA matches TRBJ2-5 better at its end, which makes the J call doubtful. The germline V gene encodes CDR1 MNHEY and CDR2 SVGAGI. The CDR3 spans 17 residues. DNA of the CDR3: TGTGCCAGCAGTTCCCACCGGGACAGGGCCATTGAGGAGACCCAGTACTTC. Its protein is CASSSHRDRAIEETQYF.

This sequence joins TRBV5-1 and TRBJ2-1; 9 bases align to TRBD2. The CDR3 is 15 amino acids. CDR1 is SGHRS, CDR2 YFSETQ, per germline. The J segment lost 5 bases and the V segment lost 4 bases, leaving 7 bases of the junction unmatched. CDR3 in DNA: TGCGCCAGCAGCCTGACTAGCGGAGGTGACAATGAGCAGTTCTTC. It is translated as CASSLTSGGDNEQFF.

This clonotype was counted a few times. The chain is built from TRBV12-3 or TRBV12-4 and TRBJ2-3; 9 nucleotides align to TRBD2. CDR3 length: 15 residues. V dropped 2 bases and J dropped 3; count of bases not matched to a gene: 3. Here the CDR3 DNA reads TGTGCCAGCAGTTTAATAGCGGGAGTAACAGATACGCAGTATTTT. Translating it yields CASSLIAGVTDTQYF.

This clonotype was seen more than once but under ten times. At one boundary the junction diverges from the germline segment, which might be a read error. CDR3 sequence reads: CAGSLSGGGNSYERYF. CDR3 DNA sequence: TGTGCCGGCAGTTTATCCGGGGGAGGGAACTCCTACGAGCGGTACTTC. V gene TRBV28 combines with J gene TRBJ2-7; 7 nucleotides align to TRBD2. The CDR3 consists of 16 residues. Germline V CDR1 and CDR2: MDHEN, SYDVKM.

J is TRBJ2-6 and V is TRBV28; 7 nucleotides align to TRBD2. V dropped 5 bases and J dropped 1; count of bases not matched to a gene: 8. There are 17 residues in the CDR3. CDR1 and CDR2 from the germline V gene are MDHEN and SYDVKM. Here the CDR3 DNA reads TGTGCCAGCAGTCAGGTAGCGGGCTCTTCTGGGGCCAACGTCCTGACTTTC. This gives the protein CASSQVAGSSGANVLTF.

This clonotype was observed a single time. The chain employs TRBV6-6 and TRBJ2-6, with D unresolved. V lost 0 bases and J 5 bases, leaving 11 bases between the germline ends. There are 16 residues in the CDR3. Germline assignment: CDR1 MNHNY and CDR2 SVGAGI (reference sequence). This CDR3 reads CASSYSWGTRANVLTF. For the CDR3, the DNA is TGTGCCAGCAGTTACTCGTGGGGTACTAGGGCCAACGTCCTGACTTTC.

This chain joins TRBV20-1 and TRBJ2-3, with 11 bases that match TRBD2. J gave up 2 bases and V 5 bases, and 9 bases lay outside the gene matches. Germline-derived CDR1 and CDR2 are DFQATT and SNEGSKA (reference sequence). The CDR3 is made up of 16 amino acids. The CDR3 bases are TGCAGTGCTGCCCTTCCGGGACTAGCGGCCACAGATACGCAGTATTTT. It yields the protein CSAALPGLAATDTQYF.

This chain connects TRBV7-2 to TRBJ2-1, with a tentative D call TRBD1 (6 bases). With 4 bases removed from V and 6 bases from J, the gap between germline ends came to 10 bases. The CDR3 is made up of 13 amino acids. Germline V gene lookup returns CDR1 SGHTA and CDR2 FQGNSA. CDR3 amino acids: CASSSGQINEQFF. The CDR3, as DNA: TGTGCCAGCAGCTCCGGACAGATCAATGAGCAGTTCTTC. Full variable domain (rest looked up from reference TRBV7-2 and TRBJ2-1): GAGVSQSPSNKVTEKGKDVELRCDPISGHTALYWYRQSLGQGLEFLIYFQGNSAPDKSGLPSDRFSAERTGGSVSTLTIQRTQQEDSAVYLCASSSGQINEQFFGPGTRLTVL.

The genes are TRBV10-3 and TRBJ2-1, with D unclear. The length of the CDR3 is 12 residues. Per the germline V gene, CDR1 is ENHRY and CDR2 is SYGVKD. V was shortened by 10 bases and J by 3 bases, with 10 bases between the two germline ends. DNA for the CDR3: TGTGCCACCGGGCAAGACTACAATGAGCAGTTCTTC. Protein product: CATGQDYNEQFF.

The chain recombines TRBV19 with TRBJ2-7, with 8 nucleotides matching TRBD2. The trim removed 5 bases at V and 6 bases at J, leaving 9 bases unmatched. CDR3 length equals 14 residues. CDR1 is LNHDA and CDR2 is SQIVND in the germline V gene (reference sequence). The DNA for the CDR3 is TGTGCCAGTAGTCTCGGGACTAGTTTTAGCGAGCAGTACTTC. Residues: CASSLGTSFSEQYF.

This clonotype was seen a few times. CDR3 loop: CASSLRVRSHGYTF. In DNA form, the CDR3 reads TGTGCCAGCAGTTTGAGAGTCAGGTCCCATGGCTACACCTTC. The chain has TRBV28 and TRBJ1-2; D gene unclear. Trimming stripped 3 bases from V and 6 bases from J, with 14 bases between. CDR1 and CDR2 from the germline V gene are MDHEN and SYDVKM. CDR3 length equals 14 residues.

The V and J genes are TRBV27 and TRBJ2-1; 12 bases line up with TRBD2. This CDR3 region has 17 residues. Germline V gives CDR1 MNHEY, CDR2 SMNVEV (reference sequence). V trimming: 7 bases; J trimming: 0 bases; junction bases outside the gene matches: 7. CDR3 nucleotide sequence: TGTGCCAGCACCCCGACTAGCGGGAGAGTCTCCTACAATGAGCAGTTCTTC. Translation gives CASTPTSGRVSYNEQFF.